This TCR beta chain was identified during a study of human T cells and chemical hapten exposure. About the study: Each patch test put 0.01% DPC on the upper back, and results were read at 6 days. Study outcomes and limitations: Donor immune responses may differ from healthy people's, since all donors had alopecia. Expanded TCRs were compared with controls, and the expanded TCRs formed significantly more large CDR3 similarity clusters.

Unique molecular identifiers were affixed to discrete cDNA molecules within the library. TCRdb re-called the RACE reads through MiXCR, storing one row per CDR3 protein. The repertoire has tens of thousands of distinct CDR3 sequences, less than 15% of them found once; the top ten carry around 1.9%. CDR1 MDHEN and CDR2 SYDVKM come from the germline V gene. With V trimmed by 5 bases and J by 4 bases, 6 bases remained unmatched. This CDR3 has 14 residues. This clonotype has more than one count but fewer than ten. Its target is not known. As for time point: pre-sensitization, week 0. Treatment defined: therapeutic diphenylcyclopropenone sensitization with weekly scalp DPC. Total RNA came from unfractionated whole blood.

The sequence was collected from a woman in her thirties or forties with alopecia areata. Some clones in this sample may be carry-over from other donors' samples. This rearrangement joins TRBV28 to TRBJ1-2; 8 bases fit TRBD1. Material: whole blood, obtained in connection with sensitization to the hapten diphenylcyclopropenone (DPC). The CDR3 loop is CASSTPGTGYGYTF. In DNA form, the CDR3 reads TGTGCCAGCAGTACCCCCGGGACAGGCTATGGCTACACCTTC.